This TCR beta chain emerged from a study of blood T cells in healthy people across ages. Together with a sample-barcoded 5' primer, a J-beta primer mix was included in a second PCR lasting about 6 to 11 cycles. TCRdb analysed the 5' RACE reads with MiXCR anew, one entry per CDR3 protein. This sample yields about 1 million distinct CDR3 sequences, of which approximately 25% are seen a single time; 0.65% to 0.75% belongs to the top ten. This clonotype was observed a few times. Germline and junction disagree at one end, which may indicate a read error. The sample was also linked to a second study, of T cells of mothers and their children. This second study notes: Related mother-child pairs shared marginally more repertoire than unrelated pairs, though not significantly.

The sequencing sample was made of blood. This clonotype was sampled from a girl aged 2 to 10 in good health.

The CDR3 spells CASSLCHTGCTDKQYF. The CDR3 bases are TGTGCCAGCAGCTTATGTCATACCGGATGCACAGATAAGCAGTATTTT. This chain links TRBV7-3 with TRBJ2-3, with unresolved D. CDR1 SGHTA and CDR2 FQGTGA come from the germline V gene. The CDR3 extends over 16 amino acids.